This T cell receptor (beta chain) stems from a study of T cell repertoires in cytomegalovirus infection. Study results and caveats: What dominated the ex vivo response were HLA-C-restricted CMV-specific TCR beta clonotypes.

Using its own MiXCR run on the reads, TCRdb lists one record per CDR3 protein. Counted here are 300,000 or so distinct CDR3 sequences, around a quarter occurring once; the ten biggest clones make up roughly 13%. This clonotype was counted many times. The antigen is unknown. The CDR3 extends over 19 amino acids. In germline, CDR1 is SGHTA, CDR2 FQGNSA. Trimming at V came to 1 base and at J to 0 bases, leaving 8 bases not matched to a gene. The material sequenced was cultured PBMCs, taken from culture after CMV antigen stimulation. V and J are TRBV7-2 and TRBJ1-6; 8 positions agree with TRBD1. The clonotype comes from a human donor in good health (CMV status not recorded). Some clones in this sample may be carry-over from other donors' samples. The CDR3 spells CASSLDSGTGFSYNSPLHF. The DNA of the CDR3 is TGTGCCAGCAGCTTAGATAGCGGGACAGGATTCTCCTATAATTCACCCCTCCACTTT.